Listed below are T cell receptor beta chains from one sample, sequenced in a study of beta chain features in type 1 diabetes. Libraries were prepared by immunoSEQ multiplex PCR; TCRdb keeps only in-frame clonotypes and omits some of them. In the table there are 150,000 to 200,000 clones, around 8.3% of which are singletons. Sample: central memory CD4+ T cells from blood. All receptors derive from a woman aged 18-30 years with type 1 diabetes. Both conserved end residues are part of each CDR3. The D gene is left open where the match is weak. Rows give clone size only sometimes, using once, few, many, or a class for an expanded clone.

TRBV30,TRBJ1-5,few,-,CAWSVSSYSNQPQHF,TGTGCCTGGAGTGTAAGTAGTTATAGCAATCAGCCCCAGCATTTT
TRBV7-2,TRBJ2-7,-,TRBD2,CASSLNGLAGGPWYEQYF,TGTGCCAGCAGCTTAAACGGTCTAGCGGGGGGGCCTTGGTACGAGCAGTACTTC
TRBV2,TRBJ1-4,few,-,CATCREYNEKLFF,TGTGCCACCTGTCGGGAATATAATGAAAAACTGTTTTTT
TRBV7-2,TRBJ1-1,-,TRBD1,CASSAGQGFSYVFF,TGTGCCAGCAGCGCGGGACAGGGATTCTCTTACGTGTTCTTT
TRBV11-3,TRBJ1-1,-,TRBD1,CASSLAGPGQVNTEAFF,TGTGCCAGCAGCTTGGCGGGGCCGGGACAGGTGAACACTGAAGCTTTCTTT
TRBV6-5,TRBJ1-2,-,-,CASSSRNEGSKTF,TGTGCCAGCAGTAGCCGAAATGAGGGAAGTAAGACCTTC
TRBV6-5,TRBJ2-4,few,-,CASSATEDIQYF,TGTGCCAGCAGTGCTACCGAAGATATTCAGTACTTC
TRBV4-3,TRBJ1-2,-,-,CASSRTGTTGYTF,TGCGCCAGCAGCCGTACCGGGACAACGGGCTACACCTTC
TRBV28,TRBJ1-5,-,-,CASSRAGGVQPQHF,TGTGCCAGCAGTCGCGCGGGCGGGGTTCAGCCCCAGCATTTT
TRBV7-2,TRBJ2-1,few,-,CASSLDYVRYNEQFF,TGTGCCAGCAGCTTAGACTATGTCCGGTACAATGAGCAGTTCTTC